The clone carrying this TCR beta chain was detected ten times or more. The target antigen is unknown. The data were obtained in a study of regulatory T cells in long-lasting Graves disease. With iRepertoire HTBI primers and Arm-PCR of CDR3 regions, TCR beta libraries were built. One entry per CDR3 protein results from TCRdb running MiXCR on the multiplex PCR reads. The repertoire includes about 420,000 distinct CDR3 sequences, around a quarter of them detected once, and approximately 28% sits in the top ten. The sample's time point: persistent/refractory GD, antithyroid drugs over 5 years with positive TRAb. From RNA extracted from PBMCs, the TCR library was made. The authors diagnosed Graves' disease using American Thyroid Association guidelines. Study-level points and caveats: Only peripheral blood was studied, not thyroid tissue.

V was clipped by 5 bases and J by 3 bases, with 14 bases between them. This CDR3 is built from 14 residues. Germline CDR1 is MDHEN and CDR2 is SYDVKM. The sample consisted of peripheral blood mononuclear cells (PBMCs), taken when the disease was refractory, from a patient treated with antithyroid drugs. The clonotype originates from a female donor with Graves disease. This chain connects TRBV28 to TRBJ2-7; perhaps TRBD2 as D (6 bases). DNA for the CDR3: TGTGCCAGCAGTGGAGGGGAACTATTCTACGAGCAGTACTTC. It encodes CASSGGELFYEQYF. Full variable domain (missing parts from reference TRBV28 and TRBJ2-7): DVKVTQSSRYLVKRTGEKVFLECVQDMDHENMFWYRQDPGLGLRLIYFSYDVKMKEKGDIPEGYSVSREKKERFSLILESASTNQTSMYLCASSGGELFYEQYFGPGTRLTVT.